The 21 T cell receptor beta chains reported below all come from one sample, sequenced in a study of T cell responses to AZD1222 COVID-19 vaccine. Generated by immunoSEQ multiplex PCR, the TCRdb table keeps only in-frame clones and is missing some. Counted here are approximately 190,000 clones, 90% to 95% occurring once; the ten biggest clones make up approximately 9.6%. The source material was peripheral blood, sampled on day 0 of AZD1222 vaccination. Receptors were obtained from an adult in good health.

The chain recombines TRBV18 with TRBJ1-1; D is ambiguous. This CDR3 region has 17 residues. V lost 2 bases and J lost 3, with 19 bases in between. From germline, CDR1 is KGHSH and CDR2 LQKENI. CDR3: CASSPGSGTAGHTEAFF. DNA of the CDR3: TGTGCCAGCTCACCAGGGTCAGGTACCGCCGGACACACTGAAGCTTTCTTT.

The CDR3 protein is CASSYSRGGSYNEQFF. CDR3 sequence (DNA): TGTGCCAGCAGCTACTCCCGGGGGGGTTCCTACAATGAGCAGTTCTTC. The chain recombines TRBV13 with TRBJ2-1; 8 nucleotides match TRBD2. Germline values: CDR1 PRHDT, CDR2 FYEKMQ (reference sequence). The CDR3 loop spans 16 amino acids. Losses at the gene ends were 4 bases for V and 1 base for J; bases not matched to a gene: 6.

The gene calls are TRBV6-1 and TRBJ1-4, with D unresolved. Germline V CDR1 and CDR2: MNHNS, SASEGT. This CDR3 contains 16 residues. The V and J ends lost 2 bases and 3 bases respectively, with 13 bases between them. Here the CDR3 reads CASSEFVGQPNEKLFF. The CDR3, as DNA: TGTGCCAGCAGTGAATTTGTAGGGCAGCCTAATGAAAAACTGTTTTTT.

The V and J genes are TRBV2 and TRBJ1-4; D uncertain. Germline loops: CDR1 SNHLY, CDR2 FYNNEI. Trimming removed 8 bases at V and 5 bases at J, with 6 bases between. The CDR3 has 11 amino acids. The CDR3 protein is CASRENEKLFF. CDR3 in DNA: TGTGCCAGCCGGGAGAATGAAAAACTGTTTTTT. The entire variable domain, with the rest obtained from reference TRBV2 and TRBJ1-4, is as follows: EPEVTQTPSHQVTQMGQEVILRCVPISNHLYFYWYRQILGQKVEFLVSFYNNEISEKSEIFDDQFSVERPDGSNFTLKIRSTKLEDSAMYFCASRENEKLFFGSGTQLSVL.

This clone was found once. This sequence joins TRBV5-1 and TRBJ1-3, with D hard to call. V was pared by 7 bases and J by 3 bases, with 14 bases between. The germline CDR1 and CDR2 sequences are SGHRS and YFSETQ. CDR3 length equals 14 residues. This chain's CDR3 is CASALRENGNTIYF. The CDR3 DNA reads TGCGCCAGCGCCTTAAGGGAAAATGGAAACACCATATATTTT.

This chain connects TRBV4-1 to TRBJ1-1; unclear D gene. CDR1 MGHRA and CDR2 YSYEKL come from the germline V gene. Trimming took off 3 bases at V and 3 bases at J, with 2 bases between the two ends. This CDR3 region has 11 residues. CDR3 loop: CASSQYTEAFF. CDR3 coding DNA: TGCGCCAGCAGCCAGTACACTGAAGCTTTCTTT.

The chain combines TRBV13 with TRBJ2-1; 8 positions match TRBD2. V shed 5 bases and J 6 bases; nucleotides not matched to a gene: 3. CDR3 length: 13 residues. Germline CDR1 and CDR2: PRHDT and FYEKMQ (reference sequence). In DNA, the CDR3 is TGTGCCAGCAGCCCTGGACTAGCCAATGAGCAGTTCTTC. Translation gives CASSPGLANEQFF.

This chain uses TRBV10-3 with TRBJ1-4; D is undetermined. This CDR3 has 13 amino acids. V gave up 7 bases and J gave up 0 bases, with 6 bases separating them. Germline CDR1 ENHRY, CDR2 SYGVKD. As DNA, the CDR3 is TGTGCCATCAAGGATTCAACTAATGAAAAACTGTTTTTT. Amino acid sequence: CAIKDSTNEKLFF.

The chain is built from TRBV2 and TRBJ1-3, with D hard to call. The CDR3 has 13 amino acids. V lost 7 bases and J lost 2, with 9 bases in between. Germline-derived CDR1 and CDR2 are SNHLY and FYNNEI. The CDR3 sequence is CASNQDTGNTIYF. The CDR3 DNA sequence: TGTGCCAGCAATCAAGACACTGGAAACACCATATATTTT.

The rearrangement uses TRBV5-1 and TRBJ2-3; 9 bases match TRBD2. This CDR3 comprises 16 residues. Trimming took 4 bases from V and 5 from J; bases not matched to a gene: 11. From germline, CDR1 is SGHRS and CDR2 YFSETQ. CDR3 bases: TGCGCCAGCAGCCTAGGACTAGCGAGTGGGCAAGATACGCAGTATTTT. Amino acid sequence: CASSLGLASGQDTQYF.

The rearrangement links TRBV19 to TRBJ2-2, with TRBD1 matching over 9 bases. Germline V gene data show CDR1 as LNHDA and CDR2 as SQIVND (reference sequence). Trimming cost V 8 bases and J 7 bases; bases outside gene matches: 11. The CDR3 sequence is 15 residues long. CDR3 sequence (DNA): TGTGCCAGTTTTACAGGGGGCGGTTATGTCGGGGAGCTGTTTTTT. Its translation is CASFTGGGYVGELFF.

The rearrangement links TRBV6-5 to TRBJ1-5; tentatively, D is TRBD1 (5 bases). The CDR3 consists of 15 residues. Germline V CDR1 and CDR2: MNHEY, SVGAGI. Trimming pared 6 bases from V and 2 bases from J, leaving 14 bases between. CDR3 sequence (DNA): TGTGCCAGCAGGGCGGGGGGACGGGGCAATCAGCCCCAGCATTTT. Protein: CASRAGGRGNQPQHF.

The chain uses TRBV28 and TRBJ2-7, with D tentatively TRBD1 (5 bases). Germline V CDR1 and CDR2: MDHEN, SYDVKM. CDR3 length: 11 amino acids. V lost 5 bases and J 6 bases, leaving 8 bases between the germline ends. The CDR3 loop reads CASSATAEQYF. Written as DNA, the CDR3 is TGTGCCAGCAGTGCGACAGCCGAGCAGTACTTC.

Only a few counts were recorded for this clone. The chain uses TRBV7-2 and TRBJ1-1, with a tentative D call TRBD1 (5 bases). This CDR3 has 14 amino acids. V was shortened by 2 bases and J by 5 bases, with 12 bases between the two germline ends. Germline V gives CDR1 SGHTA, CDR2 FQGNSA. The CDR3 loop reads CASSLQGLLTEAFF. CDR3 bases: TGTGCCAGCAGCTTACAGGGTTTACTGACTGAAGCTTTCTTT.

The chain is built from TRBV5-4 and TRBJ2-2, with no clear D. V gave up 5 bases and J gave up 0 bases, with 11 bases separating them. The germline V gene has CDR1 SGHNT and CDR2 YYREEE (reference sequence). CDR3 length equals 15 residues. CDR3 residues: CASRLVAANTGELFF. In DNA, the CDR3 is TGTGCCAGCAGGCTTGTGGCAGCGAACACCGGGGAGCTGTTTTTT. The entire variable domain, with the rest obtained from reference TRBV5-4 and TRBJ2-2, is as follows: ETGVTQSPTHLIKTRGQQVTLRCSSQSGHNTVSWYQQALGQGPQFIFQYYREEENGRGNFPPRFSGLQFPNYSSELNVNALELDDSALYLCASRLVAANTGELFFGEGSRLTVL.

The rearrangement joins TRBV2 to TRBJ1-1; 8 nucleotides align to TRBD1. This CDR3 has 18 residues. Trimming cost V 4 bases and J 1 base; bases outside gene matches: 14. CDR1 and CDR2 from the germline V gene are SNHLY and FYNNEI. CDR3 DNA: TGTGCCAGCAGTGGCCGGACAGGGCGATCCACCTGGAACACTGAAGCTTTCTTT. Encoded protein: CASSGRTGRSTWNTEAFF. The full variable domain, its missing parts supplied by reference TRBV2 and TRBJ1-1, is EPEVTQTPSHQVTQMGQEVILRCVPISNHLYFYWYRQILGQKVEFLVSFYNNEISEKSEIFDDQFSVERPDGSNFTLKIRSTKLEDSAMYFCASSGRTGRSTWNTEAFFGQGTRLTVV.

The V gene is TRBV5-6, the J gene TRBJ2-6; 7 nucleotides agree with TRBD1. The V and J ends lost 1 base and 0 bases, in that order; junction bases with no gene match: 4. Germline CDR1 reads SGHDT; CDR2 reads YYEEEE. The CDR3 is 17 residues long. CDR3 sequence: CASSLRQGLSGANVLTF. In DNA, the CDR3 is TGTGCCAGCAGCTTGAGACAGGGCCTCTCTGGGGCCAACGTCCTGACTTTC.

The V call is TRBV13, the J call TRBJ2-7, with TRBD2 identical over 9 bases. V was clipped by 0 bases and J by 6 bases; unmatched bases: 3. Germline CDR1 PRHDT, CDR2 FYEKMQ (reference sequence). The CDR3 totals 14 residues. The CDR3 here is CASSLGSGSPEQYF. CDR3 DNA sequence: TGTGCCAGCAGCTTAGGTAGCGGGAGCCCCGAGCAGTACTTC.

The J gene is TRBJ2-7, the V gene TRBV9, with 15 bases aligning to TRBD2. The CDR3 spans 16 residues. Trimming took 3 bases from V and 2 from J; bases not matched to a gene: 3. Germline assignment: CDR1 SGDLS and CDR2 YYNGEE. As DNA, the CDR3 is TGTGCCAGCAGCGAAGGACTAGCGGGAGGGACCTACGAGCAGTACTTC. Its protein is CASSEGLAGGTYEQYF.

DNA for the CDR3: TGTGCCAGCAGCCAAGGGATGTCCGGGACGGGTAATCAGCCCCAGCATTTT. Protein product: CASSQGMSGTGNQPQHF. The V gene is TRBV3-1 (or the pseudogene TRBV3-2), the J gene TRBJ1-5, with D possibly being TRBD1 (5 bases). The CDR3 totals 17 residues. V shed 1 base and J shed 4 bases, with 17 bases lying between them. From germline, CDR1 is LGHDT and CDR2 YNNKEL (reference sequence).

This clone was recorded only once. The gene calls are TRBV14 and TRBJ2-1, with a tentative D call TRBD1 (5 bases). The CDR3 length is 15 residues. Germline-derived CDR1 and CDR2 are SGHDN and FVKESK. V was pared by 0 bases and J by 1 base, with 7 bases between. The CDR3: CASSQDRVSYNEQFF. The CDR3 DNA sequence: TGTGCCAGCAGCCAAGACAGGGTGTCCTACAATGAGCAGTTCTTC. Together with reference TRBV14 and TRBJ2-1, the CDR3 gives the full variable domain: EAGVTQFPSHSVIEKGQTVTLRCDPISGHDNLYWYRRVMGKEIKFLLHFVKESKQDESGMPNNRFLAERTGGTYSTLKVQPAELEDSGVYFCASSQDRVSYNEQFFGPGTRLTVL.